This entry features one T cell receptor (beta chain) sequence. Its antigen is still unknown. Germline-derived CDR1 and CDR2 are LNHDA and SQIVND (reference sequence). V lost 5 bases and J lost 1, with 11 bases in between. The CDR3 has 14 residues. This sample stems from a study of T cell repertoires in cytomegalovirus infection. Looking at the study overall: In the study, CMV epitopes included recently identified HLA-C-restricted and well-studied HLA-B-restricted ones. From public TCR beta signatures came an indication of both CMV infection and matching HLA type.

Overall study findings and caveats: It was HLA-C-restricted CMV-specific TCR beta clonotypes that dominated the response ex vivo. Frequencies of public TCR beta families were cumulated, and this identified carriers of CMV plus the relevant HLA.

TCRdb ran MiXCR on the reads and lists one entry per CDR3 protein. The sample lists some 940,000 distinct CDR3 sequences; around 29% were seen once. The receptor's source is a human donor in good health (CMV status not recorded). Some clones in this sample may be carry-over from other donors' samples. Sequenced here: cultured CD8+ T cells from PBMCs, sampled from culture after CMV antigen stimulation. The V and J genes are TRBV19 and TRBJ1-1, with D unresolved. The CDR3 DNA follows: TGTGCCAGTAGTCTTTATTTGTGGAACACTGAAGCTTTCTTT. This sequence encodes CASSLYLWNTEAFF.